Sequencing of this T cell receptor beta chain was carried out in a study of CD8 T cells in ankylosing spondylitis. Study-wide findings and caveats: In reactive arthritis synovial fluid and blood, some motif variants had been reported before. What seemed typical of ankylosing spondylitis blood was a TCR beta motif built from several highly homologous variants.

TCRdb independently ran MiXCR on the 5' RACE reads; one entry per CDR3 protein. The table records hundreds of thousands of distinct CDR3 sequences, approximately 12% of them present only once. This clonotype was counted many times. Its antigen remains unknown. The V gene lost 5 bases and the J gene lost 1 base, with 12 bases spanning the gap. The CDR3 loop spans 15 amino acids. Per the germline V gene, CDR1 is SGHRS and CDR2 is YFSETQ. This receptor was identified in a male donor with ankylosing spondylitis. Sequenced: blood, either unsorted or a sorted T cell fraction (not recorded which). The chain links TRBV5-1 to TRBJ2-2, with D possibly being TRBD2 (6 bases). CDR3 loop: CASRKDGGNTGELFF. Written as DNA, the CDR3 is TGCGCCAGCAGAAAAGACGGGGGGAACACCGGGGAGCTGTTTTTT.